The rows below give T cell receptor beta chains drawn from one sample of a study of blood T cell repertoires in COVID-19. TCRdb's copy holds only in-frame clones and misses some; the assay was immunoSEQ multiplex PCR. The sample shows almost 85,000 clones, around 89% of them seen only once. Sequencing used PBMCs or T cells enriched from blood (not recorded which). The receptors stem from a woman aged 50 to 65 with acute COVID-19. CDR3s include the opening cysteine and the closing phenylalanine or tryptophan. The D gene is left open where the match is weak. Where a row states a size, it is once, few, many or the class of an expanded clone; other rows omit it.

TRBV7-9	TRBD1	.	TRBJ1-6	CASSLPATGANSPLHF	TGTGCCAGCAGCTTACCCGCGACAGGGGCTAATTCACCCCTCCACTTT
TRBV5-1	.	.	TRBJ1-3	CASSLATGFSGNTIYF	TGCGCCAGCAGCTTGGCCACAGGGTTTTCTGGAAACACCATATATTTT
TRBV18	.	once	TRBJ1-3	CASSPTAEPGNTIYF	TGTGCCAGCTCACCTACAGCCGAACCGGGAAACACCATATATTTT
TRBV30	.	.	TRBJ1-5	CAWRGDTYQPQHF	TGTGCCTGGAGAGGGGACACCTATCAGCCCCAGCATTTT
TRBV9	TRBD1	.	TRBJ1-4	CASSAHGTVNNEKLFF	TGTGCCAGCAGCGCTCACGGGACAGTCAATAATGAAAAACTGTTTTTT
TRBV27	.	once	TRBJ2-3	CASSLWDSTDTQYF	TGTGCCAGCAGTCTTTGGGACTCCACAGATACGCAGTATTTT
TRBV10-3	TRBD1	.	TRBJ1-2	CAITGQGDGYTF	TGTGCCATCACCGGACAGGGGGATGGCTACACCTTC
TRBV4-2	TRBD1	.	TRBJ1-2	CASSSRQGANYGYTF	TGTGCCAGCAGCTCACGACAGGGGGCTAACTATGGCTACACCTTC
TRBV5-4	TRBD1	.	TRBJ2-2	CASSLGGQGDTGELFF	TGTGCCAGCAGCTTGGGGGGACAGGGGGACACCGGGGAGCTGTTTTTT
TRBV27	TRBD2	.	TRBJ2-7	CASSLSNGGRASREQYF	TGTGCCAGCAGTTTATCGAACGGCGGGAGGGCCTCTCGGGAGCAGTACTTC
TRBV19	TRBD2	.	TRBJ2-5	CASSIIAGNQETQYF	TGTGCCAGTAGTATAATAGCGGGGAACCAAGAGACCCAGTACTTC
TRBV30	.	once	TRBJ1-4	CAWSNRVNEKLFF	TGTGCCTGGTCGAACAGGGTAAATGAAAAACTGTTTTTT
TRBV19	.	.	TRBJ1-1	CASSLGMNTEAFF	TGTGCCAGTAGTCTAGGTATGAACACTGAAGCTTTCTTT
TRBV5-1	.	.	TRBJ2-1	CASSLGAASGNEQFF	TGCGCCAGCAGCTTGGGGGCCGCCTCCGGCAATGAGCAGTTCTTC
TRBV5-4	.	.	TRBJ2-2	CASSSRGGELFF	TGTGCCAGCAGCTCGAGGGGGGGGGAGCTGTTTTTT
TRBV7-6	.	.	TRBJ1-3	CASSLWEDGSGNTIYF	TGTGCCAGCAGCCTTTGGGAGGATGGCTCTGGAAACACCATATATTTT
TRBV7-8	.	.	TRBJ2-7	CASSLTGKGYEQYF	TGTGCCAGCAGCTTAACAGGGAAAGGTTACGAGCAGTACTTC
TRBV5-1	.	.	TRBJ2-5	CASSLIGGERETQYF	TGCGCCAGCAGCTTGATAGGAGGGGAGAGAGAGACCCAGTACTTC
TRBV5-4	.	.	TRBJ2-7	CASSLGQEINFYEQYF	TGTGCCAGCAGCTTGGGACAGGAGATTAATTTCTACGAGCAGTACTTC
TRBV4-2	TRBD1	.	TRBJ2-3	CASSQESRTGFADTQYF	TGTGCCAGCAGCCAAGAATCCCGGACAGGGTTCGCAGATACGCAGTATTTT
TRBV11-2	.	.	TRBJ1-4	CASSLDGTENEKLFF	TGTGCCAGCAGCTTAGACGGCACGGAGAATGAAAAACTGTTTTTT
TRBV9	TRBD2	.	TRBJ2-1	CASSVGLAGGSSYNEQFF	TGTGCCAGCAGCGTCGGACTAGCGGGAGGGAGCTCCTACAATGAGCAGTTCTTC
TRBV7-9	TRBD2	.	TRBJ2-2	CASSLQLAANTGELFF	TGTGCCAGCAGCTTACAACTAGCGGCGAACACCGGGGAGCTGTTTTTT
TRBV11-3	.	.	TRBJ2-1	CASSLQRGSYNEQFF	TGTGCCAGCAGCCTTCAAAGGGGCTCCTACAATGAGCAGTTCTTC
TRBV5-1	TRBD2	once	TRBJ2-2	CASSPTSGRAGTGELFF	TGCGCCAGCAGCCCGACTAGCGGGAGGGCCGGCACCGGGGAGCTGTTTTTT
TRBV19	TRBD1	once	TRBJ1-2	CASSITGEDGYTF	TGTGCCAGTAGTATCACAGGGGAGGATGGCTACACCTTC
TRBV28	.	.	TRBJ1-2	CASSLFRVYGYTF	TGTGCCAGCAGTTTATTCAGGGTTTATGGCTACACCTTC
TRBV29-1	.	.	TRBJ1-2	CSVRAEGGGYTF	TGCAGCGTTAGAGCGGAAGGGGGTGGCTACACCTTC
TRBV29-1	TRBD2	.	TRBJ2-7	CSVYSGSGYEQYF	TGCAGCGTCTATAGCGGGAGTGGGTACGAGCAGTACTTC
TRBV6-5	TRBD1	medium-sized	TRBJ2-7	CASSYRTGASYEQYF	TGTGCCAGCAGTTATAGGACAGGGGCCTCCTACGAGCAGTACTTC
TRBV11-3	TRBD2	once	TRBJ2-1	CASKGLAGDYNEQFF	TGTGCCAGCAAAGGACTAGCGGGAGACTACAATGAGCAGTTCTTC
TRBV27	TRBD1	.	TRBJ2-7	CASSQHRDRVFLEQYF	TGTGCCAGCAGTCAGCACCGGGACAGGGTATTCCTCGAGCAGTACTTC
TRBV9	TRBD2	.	TRBJ2-7	CASSPSGTSDEQYF	TGTGCCAGCAGCCCCTCCGGGACTAGTGACGAGCAGTACTTC
TRBV2	.	.	TRBJ1-4	CASSFQAQYEKLFF	TGTGCCAGCAGTTTCCAGGCCCAGTACGAAAAACTGTTTTTT
TRBV6-6	.	.	TRBJ1-2	CASSYGWETLNYGYTF	TGTGCCAGCAGTTACGGGTGGGAGACACTAAACTATGGCTACACCTTC
TRBV19	.	.	TRBJ2-5	CASARGETQYF	TGTGCCAGCGCCCGGGGAGAGACCCAGTACTTC
TRBV19	.	.	TRBJ2-7	CASSPPAGLGEQYF	TGTGCCAGTAGTCCCCCCGCAGGGCTGGGCGAGCAGTACTTC
TRBV2	.	.	TRBJ1-5	CASTGVEINQPQHF	TGTGCCAGCACAGGGGTAGAGATCAATCAGCCCCAGCATTTT
TRBV11-3	TRBD2	.	TRBJ2-7	CASSFTGGPYEQYF	TGTGCCAGCAGCTTTACGGGAGGGCCCTACGAGCAGTACTTC
TRBV18	TRBD1	once	TRBJ2-5	CASSSGTEETQYF	TGTGCCAGCTCGTCCGGGACAGAAGAGACCCAGTACTTC
TRBV6-5	TRBD1	.	TRBJ1-5	CASSGTGGNQPQHF	TGTGCCAGCAGCGGGACAGGCGGTAACCAGCCCCAGCATTTT
TRBV27	.	once	TRBJ2-7	CASSLGRLNEQYF	TGTGCCAGCAGTCTTGGCCGCCTCAACGAGCAGTACTTC
TRBV19	TRBD1	.	TRBJ1-2	CASRKGTGLYGYTF	TGTGCCAGTCGCAAAGGGACAGGGCTGTATGGCTACACCTTC
TRBV27	.	.	TRBJ1-1	CASRPIQGSTEAFF	TGTGCCAGCAGACCTATCCAGGGGTCCACTGAAGCTTTCTTT
TRBV11-2	.	few	TRBJ2-5	CASSLDLVQGEEETQYF	TGTGCCAGCAGCTTAGATTTGGTACAGGGTGAAGAAGAGACCCAGTACTTC
TRBV7-9	.	.	TRBJ1-3	CASSSPQRRGNTIYF	TGTGCCAGCAGCTCGCCCCAACGGAGGGGAAACACCATATATTTT
TRBV6-6	TRBD1	.	TRBJ2-1	CASSFDRGSYNEQFF	TGTGCCAGCAGTTTCGACAGGGGCTCCTACAATGAGCAGTTCTTC
TRBV7-8	.	.	TRBJ2-1	CASSLARSWSQNEQFF	TGTGCCAGCAGCTTAGCGCGGAGTTGGAGCCAGAATGAGCAGTTCTTC
TRBV19	TRBD1	.	TRBJ2-7	CASSPSTGYQTEQYF	TGTGCCAGTAGTCCCTCGACAGGGTATCAAACCGAGCAGTACTTC
TRBV6-5	.	.	TRBJ2-2	CASAWQARNTGELFF	TGTGCCAGCGCTTGGCAAGCGAGGAACACCGGGGAGCTGTTTTTT
TRBV19	.	.	TRBJ1-2	CASSIRRDGYTF	TGTGCCAGTAGTATCAGGAGGGATGGCTACACCTTC
TRBV19	TRBD1	.	TRBJ1-3	CASRERGTGERNFGNTIYF	TGTGCCAGTAGAGAACGGGGAACAGGGGAGAGAAACTTCGGAAACACCATATATTTT
TRBV5-4	.	.	TRBJ1-2	CASSSGYGYTF	TGTGCCAGCAGCTCGGGGTATGGCTACACCTTC
TRBV7-2	TRBD1	.	TRBJ1-5	CASSVSGQGIWQPQHF	TGTGCCAGCAGCGTGTCGGGACAGGGGATCTGGCAGCCCCAGCATTTT
TRBV2	TRBD1	.	TRBJ1-6	CASSWDSHSYNSPLHF	TGTGCCAGCAGCTGGGACAGTCACTCCTATAATTCACCCCTCCACTTT
TRBV30	.	.	TRBJ1-2	CASNKQGYYGYTF	TGTGCTTCGAATAAACAGGGCTACTATGGCTACACCTTC
TRBV10-3	TRBD2	.	TRBJ2-1	CAIRPAGGLNNEQFF	TGTGCCATCAGACCAGCGGGAGGGTTAAACAATGAGCAGTTCTTC
TRBV11-3	.	once	TRBJ2-3	CASSSVRGYTDTQYF	TGTGCCAGCAGCTCAGTCAGGGGCTACACAGATACGCAGTATTTT
TRBV6-6	TRBD1	.	TRBJ2-5	CASRGDRQETQYF	TGTGCCAGCAGGGGGGACAGACAAGAGACCCAGTACTTC